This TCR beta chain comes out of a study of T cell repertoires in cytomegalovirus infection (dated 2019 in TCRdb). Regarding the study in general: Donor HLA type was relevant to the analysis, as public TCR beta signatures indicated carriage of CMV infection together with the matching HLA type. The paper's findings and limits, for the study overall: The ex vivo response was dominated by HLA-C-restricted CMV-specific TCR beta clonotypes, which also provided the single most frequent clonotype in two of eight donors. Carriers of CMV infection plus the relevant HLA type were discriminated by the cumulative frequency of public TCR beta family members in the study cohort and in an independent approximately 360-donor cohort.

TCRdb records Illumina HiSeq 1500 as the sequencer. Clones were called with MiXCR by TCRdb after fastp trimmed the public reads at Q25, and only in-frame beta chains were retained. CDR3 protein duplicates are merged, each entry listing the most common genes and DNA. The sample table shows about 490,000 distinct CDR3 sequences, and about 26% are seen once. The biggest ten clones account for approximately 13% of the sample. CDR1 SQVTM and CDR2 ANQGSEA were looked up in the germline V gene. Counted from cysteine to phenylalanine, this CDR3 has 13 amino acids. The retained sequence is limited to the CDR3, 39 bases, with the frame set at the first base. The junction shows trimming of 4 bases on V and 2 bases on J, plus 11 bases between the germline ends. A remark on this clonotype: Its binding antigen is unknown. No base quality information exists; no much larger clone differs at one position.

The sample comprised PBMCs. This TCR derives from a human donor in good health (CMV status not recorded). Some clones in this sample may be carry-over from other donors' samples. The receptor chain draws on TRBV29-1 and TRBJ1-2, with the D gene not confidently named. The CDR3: CSVGTPRNYGYTF. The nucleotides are TGCAGCGTTGGGACCCCGAGAAACTATGGCTACACCTTC.